What follows is one T cell receptor beta chain and its context. Trimming removed 4 bases from V and 2 bases from J; junction bases left unmatched: 3. The CDR3 is 13 residues long. Germline assignment: CDR1 SGHNT and CDR2 YYREEE (reference sequence). TCRdb's copy holds only in-frame clones and misses some; the assay was immunoSEQ multiplex PCR. The profile shows fewer than 70,000 clones, around 92% of them singletons. These data come from a study of T cell changes during pregnancy in multiple sclerosis. The V and J genes are TRBV5-4 and TRBJ2-7; 7 bases map to TRBD1. Sequenced here: CD8+ T cells from peripheral blood mononuclear cells, sampled in the third trimester of pregnancy. This clonotype was sampled from a female donor in good health, enrolled as a control in a pregnancy study. The CDR3 DNA reads as TGTGCCAGCAGCCAAGGGACAGCCTACGAGCAGTACTTC. It is translated as CASSQGTAYEQYF.